The rows below give T cell receptor beta chains drawn from one sample of a study of shared clonotypes between healthy human individuals. Data came from immunoSEQ multiplex PCR; TCRdb stores just in-frame clones and leaves some out. The data show more than 400,000 clones, around 80% seen once. Sequenced: PBMCs. The receptors were sampled from a woman aged 40 to 55 in good health. Some clones in this sample may be carry-over from other donors' samples. Each CDR3 is given with its conserved first and last residue. The order of the fields is D gene, V gene, clone size, J gene, CDR3 DNA, CDR3 protein. A D gene is named only where the DNA matches it firmly. Clone size is shown for a subset of rows, as once, few, many or a class of expanded clone.

.,TRBV28,.,TRBJ2-7,TGTGCCAGCACTCCGCCGGAAGGTGGGCAGTACTTC,CASTPPEGGQYF
.,TRBV2,.,TRBJ1-5,TGTGCCACCCGGTGGGAGATCAATCAGCCCCAGCATTTT,CATRWEINQPQHF
.,TRBV5-4,.,TRBJ2-1,TGTGCCAGCAGCCCCAGGCTAGCAGATTACAATGAGCAGTTCTTC,CASSPRLADYNEQFF
.,TRBV6-1,.,TRBJ2-2,TGTGCCAGCAGTGAAGGCTCGGGGGCCTTCACCGGGGAGCTGTTTTTT,CASSEGSGAFTGELFF
.,TRBV19,.,TRBJ2-4,TGTGCCAGTAGTATTGGGGGCGGAAACATTCAGTACTTC,CASSIGGGNIQYF
.,TRBV5-1,.,TRBJ1-2,TGCGCCAGCAGCTTGGCCCCCCGTGAAACAGAAAATGGCTACACCTTC,CASSLAPRETENGYTF
TRBD2,TRBV18,once,TRBJ2-7,TGTGCCAGCTCACCACGTGGGCTAGCGGGAGGGAACTCCTACGAGCAGTACTTC,CASSPRGLAGGNSYEQYF
.,TRBV5-6,.,TRBJ2-2,TGTGCCAGCAGCCTACAGGGTGGGAACACCGGGGAGCTGTTTTTT,CASSLQGGNTGELFF
.,TRBV29-1,.,TRBJ1-2,TGCAGCGTGGGGGAAGGAGGGAACTCCGGCTACACCTTC,CSVGEGGNSGYTF
TRBD2,TRBV7-9,.,TRBJ2-1,TGTGCCAGCAGCTTAGACACTAGCGGTACCTCTTACTCCTACAATGAGCAGTTCTTC,CASSLDTSGTSYSYNEQFF
TRBD2,TRBV5-1,.,TRBJ2-7,TGCGCCAGCAGCCTCAAGCGGGAGTTGGGTTACGAGCAGTACTTC,CASSLKRELGYEQYF
TRBD1,TRBV18,.,TRBJ2-5,TGTGCCAGCTCACCAGTAGGGGGCGCAGAGACCCAGTACTTC,CASSPVGGAETQYF
.,TRBV4-2,.,TRBJ1-3,TGTGCCAGCAGCCAAGACCCGGCCAGCCGGGGCTCTGGAAACACCATATATTTT,CASSQDPASRGSGNTIYF
TRBD2,TRBV5-1,.,TRBJ2-7,TGCGCCAGCAGCGTATTAGCGGGAGGCGGCTACGAGCAGTACTTC,CASSVLAGGGYEQYF
TRBD1,TRBV4-1,.,TRBJ2-5,TGCGCCAGCAGCCACCTGGGACAGGGGAAAGAGACCCAGTACTTC,CASSHLGQGKETQYF
TRBD2,TRBV7-2,many,TRBJ2-1,TGTGCCAGCAGCTTTAGCGGGAGCTCCTACAATGAGCAGTTCTTC,CASSFSGSSYNEQFF
.,TRBV11-3,few,TRBJ2-5,TGTGCCAGCAGCTTAGGGCAGGGAATGGGAGAGACCCAGTACTTC,CASSLGQGMGETQYF
.,TRBV4-1,.,TRBJ2-7,TGCGCCAGCAGCCAGACAGCCTCCTACGAGCAGTACTTC,CASSQTASYEQYF
TRBD2,TRBV7-9,.,TRBJ2-1,TGTGCCAGCAGCTTACAGGGGCGGGGGACTAGCGGAACCAATGAGCAGTTCTTC,CASSLQGRGTSGTNEQFF